The 11 T cell receptor beta chains below were found in one sample sequenced in a study of blood T cells in healthy people across ages. A J-beta primer mix and a sample-barcoded 5' primer were used in a second PCR of about 7 to 12 cycles. From the 5' RACE reads, TCRdb called clonotypes with MiXCR, one entry per CDR3 protein. The data contain about 900,000 distinct CDR3 sequences, about 48% of them singletons. What was sequenced was blood. All receptors come from a man aged 25-40 years in good health.

The chain recombines TRBV7-2 with TRBJ2-3, with D unresolved. CDR3 length: 14 residues. Germline assignment: CDR1 SGHTA and CDR2 FQGNSA. V lost 5 bases, J lost 3 bases, and 12 bases lay in between. CDR3 nucleotide sequence: TGTGCCAGCAGCCGGCCGCCCCGAACAGATACGCAGTATTTT. Encoded protein: CASSRPPRTDTQYF.

With respect to this clonotype: This clone may be a read error of a much larger clone one base away. J is TRBJ2-7 and V is TRBV7-2, with no clear D. The CDR3 consists of 14 residues. Germline CDR1 and CDR2: SGHTA and FQGNSA. V lost 4 bases and J 7 bases, leaving 17 bases between the germline ends. The CDR3, as DNA: TGTGCCAGCAGCTCCGACTCCTCCTACAATGAGCAGTACTTC. Translation: CASSSDSSYNEQYF.

This clonotype was observed once. The gene calls are TRBV20-1 and TRBJ2-7; the D call may be TRBD1 or TRBD2 (5 bases each). Near its end, the DNA agrees better with TRBJ2-5, so the J call may be wrong. Germline V gene sequence: CDR1 DFQATT, CDR2 SNEGSKA (reference sequence). This CDR3 has 15 residues. The CDR3 nucleotides read TGCAGTGCTAGAGACAGGGTAGCGCTCACGGAGACCCAGTACTTC. It is translated as CSARDRVALTETQYF.

The chain joins TRBV29-1 to TRBJ1-1; D is unclear. V was cut by 1 base and J by 0 bases, with 3 bases left in between. Per the germline V gene, CDR1 is SQVTM and CDR2 is ANQGSEA. The CDR3 has 12 residues. The CDR3 loop reads CSVEVVNTEAFF. CDR3 bases: TGCAGCGTTGAAGTAGTGAACACTGAAGCTTTCTTT.

The V call is TRBV7-2, the J call TRBJ2-1; D is possibly TRBD1 (6 bases). Deletions cut 1 base from V and 2 bases from J, with 9 bases between. The CDR3 consists of 15 residues. Germline V gene data show CDR1 as SGHTA and CDR2 as FQGNSA. CDR3 amino acids: CASSLGTDAYNEQFF. CDR3 in DNA: TGTGCCAGCAGCTTAGGGACAGACGCCTACAATGAGCAGTTCTTC.

This chain connects TRBV5-8 to TRBJ1-2, with D hard to call. V dropped 0 bases and J dropped 2 bases, with 11 bases sitting between them. CDR3 length: 15 residues. The V gene's germline CDR1 is SGHTS and CDR2 YDEGEE. CDR3 protein: CASSLGYSSNYGYTF. DNA for the CDR3: TGTGCCAGCAGCTTGGGGTACAGTTCAAACTATGGCTACACCTTC.

The chain links TRBV30 to TRBJ1-3, with unresolved D. V was clipped by 3 bases and J by 9 bases, with 9 bases between them. Germline lookup yields CDR1 GTSNPN and CDR2 SVGIG (reference sequence). The CDR3 is 11 residues long. The CDR3 here is CAWSGSATIYF. The CDR3 bases are TGTGCCTGGAGCGGAAGCGCCACCATATATTTT.

In the case of this clonotype: Its ends do not fully match the called genes, so a read error is possible. The chain combines TRBV7-9 with TRBJ2-5; D not resolved. The J call may be in error: the DNA end matches TRBJ2-7 better. The CDR3 contains 14 residues. CDR1 is SEHNR and CDR2 is FQNEAQ in the germline V gene (reference sequence). CDR3 nucleotide sequence: TGTGCCAGCAACTTAGGTTCTTCGGTCTACGAGCAGTACTTC. Protein sequence: CASNLGSSVYEQYF.

The chain is built from TRBV6-1 and TRBJ2-6; D is ambiguous. This CDR3 is built from 13 residues. V was clipped by 10 bases and J by 4 bases, with 11 bases between them. Germline values: CDR1 MNHNS, CDR2 SASEGT. This CDR3 reads CAILRSGANVLTF. In DNA form, the CDR3 reads TGTGCCATCCTAAGGTCCGGGGCCAACGTCCTGACTTTC.

This clonotype was detected ten times or more. The chain couples TRBV10-3 to TRBJ2-7; possibly TRBD2 for D (6 bases). Germline lookup yields CDR1 ENHRY and CDR2 SYGVKD. V lost 0 bases and J lost 0, with 6 bases in between. This CDR3 region has 14 residues. The CDR3 region is CAISESRGSYEQYF. In nucleotides, the CDR3 is TGTGCCATCAGTGAGTCGCGGGGCTCCTACGAGCAGTACTTC.

The rearrangement uses TRBV6-6 and TRBJ1-2; D possibly corresponds to TRBD1 (5 bases). V lost 6 bases and J lost 5, with 16 bases in between. CDR3 length: 14 residues. Germline V gene sequence: CDR1 MNHNY, CDR2 SVGAGI (reference sequence). The CDR3, as DNA: TGTGCCAGCAGCTCCGTCTCGGGGGAATATGGCTACACCTTC. This codes for CASSSVSGEYGYTF.